Following are 20 T cell receptor beta chains from one sample sequenced in a study of control samples from healthy donors and cancer patients. Profiled with immunoSEQ multiplex PCR; TCRdb holds only in-frame clones, not every one. The table lists approximately 74,000 clones, approximately 94% of them singletons. Sequencing input: blood. The receptors were gathered from a woman aged 30 to 39 in good health.

This clone was detected only once. The V call is TRBV7-8, the J call TRBJ1-1, with D possibly being TRBD1 (5 bases). Germline CDR1 is SGHVS and CDR2 is FQNEAQ. The CDR3 length is 14 residues. The V end lost 5 bases, the J end lost 0 bases, and 10 bases lay between the germline ends. DNA of the CDR3: TGTGCCAGCAGCCTGACAGAACTGAACACTGAAGCTTTCTTT. It yields the protein CASSLTELNTEAFF. The full variable domain, completed using reference TRBV7-8 and TRBJ1-1, is GAGVSQSPRYKVAKRGQDVALRCDPISGHVSLFWYQQALGQGPEFLTYFQNEAQLDKSGLPSDRFFAERPEGSVSTLKIQRTQQEDSAVYLCASSLTELNTEAFFGQGTRLTVV.

V and J are TRBV20-1 and TRBJ1-3, with D hard to call. The germline V gene encodes CDR1 DFQATT and CDR2 SNEGSKA (reference sequence). Between the trimmed V and J ends, which lost 5 bases and 5 bases, there was a span of 7 bases. CDR3 length: 11 amino acids. CDR3 DNA sequence: TGCAGTGCTCCCTCCCGAAACACCATATATTTT. Its translation is CSAPSRNTIYF.

This sequence joins TRBV19 and TRBJ1-3; the D is unclear. Deletions cut 8 bases from V and 1 base from J, with 9 bases between. There are 13 residues in the CDR3. Germline V gene data show CDR1 as LNHDA and CDR2 as SQIVND (reference sequence). The DNA for the CDR3 is TGTGCCAGTTTGATGAGTTCTGGAAACACCATATATTTT. This encodes CASLMSSGNTIYF.

This sequence joins TRBV15 and TRBJ1-6; D unclear. The length of the CDR3 is 13 residues. Trimming stripped 1 base from V and 9 bases from J, with 7 bases between. CDR1 and CDR2 from the germline V gene are LNHNV and YYDKDF (reference sequence). The DNA of the CDR3 is TGTGCCACCAGCAGAGTTATTGGTTCACCCCTCCACTTT. This gives the protein CATSRVIGSPLHF.

The chain couples TRBV10-3 to TRBJ1-5; TRBD1 aligns across 8 bases. The CDR3 has 16 amino acids. In germline, CDR1 is ENHRY, CDR2 SYGVKD. The V segment lost 2 bases and the J segment 5 bases; nucleotides outside the gene matches: 8. CDR3 nucleotide sequence: TGTGCCATCAGTGAGACCCCCGGGACAGGCGATCAGCCCCAGCATTTT. It is translated as CAISETPGTGDQPQHF.

CDR3 in amino acids: CASSPQTMNTEAFF. CDR3 nucleotides: TGTGCCAGCAGTCCACAAACCATGAACACTGAAGCTTTCTTT. J is TRBJ1-1 and V is TRBV7-8; no reliable D call. V was trimmed by 6 bases and J by 0 bases, leaving 11 bases between them. The CDR3 is made up of 14 amino acids. CDR1 is SGHVS and CDR2 is FQNEAQ in the germline V gene.

The V and J genes are TRBV6-5 and TRBJ1-1; TRBD1 might be the D (5 bases). CDR3 length: 13 residues. V dropped 0 bases and J dropped 7 bases, with 9 bases sitting between them. The germline CDR1 and CDR2 sequences are MNHEY and SVGAGI. In DNA, the CDR3 is TGTGCCAGCAGTTACTCATTGGGGGATGAAGCTTTCTTT. Its translation: CASSYSLGDEAFF.

V gene TRBV6-5 combines with J gene TRBJ1-1, with 7 bases matching TRBD1. Germline V gene sequence: CDR1 MNHEY, CDR2 SVGAGI. J was trimmed by 4 bases and V by 8 bases; bases with no gene match: 7. There are 13 residues in the CDR3. The CDR3: CASWTSGGTEAFF. CDR3 DNA sequence: TGTGCCAGCTGGACTTCAGGGGGCACTGAAGCTTTCTTT.

V usage is TRBV4-1 and J usage is TRBJ1-2; possibly TRBD1 for D (5 bases). The CDR3 consists of 13 residues. Per the germline V gene, CDR1 is MGHRA and CDR2 is YSYEKL. The ends were cut back, 5 bases at V and 6 bases at J, with 13 bases in the middle. CDR3 DNA sequence: TGCGCCAGCAGCGACGGGGCTGGAAATGGCTACACCTTC. Translated, it gives CASSDGAGNGYTF.

This chain connects TRBV5-1 to TRBJ1-4, with D unclear. The germline V gene has CDR1 SGHRS and CDR2 YFSETQ. Trimming stripped 0 bases from V and 5 bases from J, with 11 bases between. The CDR3 is 15 residues long. The CDR3 DNA follows: TGCGCCAGCAGCTTGGTTCCCGGCGGGAATGAAAAACTGTTTTTT. Translating it yields CASSLVPGGNEKLFF.

The chain uses TRBV12-3 or TRBV12-4 and TRBJ1-3; tentative D call: TRBD1 (5 bases). The ends were cut back, 8 bases at V and 2 bases at J, with 10 bases in the middle. This CDR3 comprises 13 residues. CDR3 DNA sequence: TGTGCCAGCGGGGGACTTGCTGGAAACACCATATATTTT. This encodes CASGGLAGNTIYF.

This chain joins TRBV6-5 and TRBJ2-6; no reliable D call. Germline V gene data show CDR1 as MNHEY and CDR2 as SVGAGI. V was clipped by 7 bases and J by 4 bases, with 14 bases between them. CDR3 length: 15 residues. In DNA, the CDR3 is TGTGCCAGCAAATCGAAGGCTTACGGGGCCAACGTCCTGACTTTC. Translated, it gives CASKSKAYGANVLTF.

This clone was seen only once. This sequence joins TRBV2 and TRBJ1-6; D is undetermined. Trimming pared 3 bases from V and 0 bases from J, leaving 6 bases between. The V gene's germline CDR1 is SNHLY and CDR2 FYNNEI. CDR3 size: 15 residues. The CDR3, as DNA: TGTGCCAGCAGTGACGAGAGCTCCTATAATTCACCCCTCCACTTT. It encodes CASSDESSYNSPLHF.

The chain uses TRBV11-2 and TRBJ2-1; perhaps TRBD1 as D (5 bases). The CDR3 contains 12 residues. Germline V gives CDR1 SGHAT, CDR2 FQNNGV. V lost 6 bases to trimming and J lost 14 bases, with 17 bases between them. The CDR3 protein is CASRDTWVREFF. DNA of the CDR3: TGTGCCAGCAGGGACACGTGGGTTCGGGAGTTCTTC.

The rearrangement joins TRBV30 to TRBJ1-2, with a tentative D call TRBD1 (5 bases). The CDR3 spans 11 residues. Trimming shortened V by 5 bases and J by 3 bases, and 7 bases separated the two germline ends. Germline lookup yields CDR1 GTSNPN and CDR2 SVGIG (reference sequence). CDR3 residues: CAWARDYGYTF. The CDR3 DNA is TGTGCCTGGGCCAGGGACTATGGCTACACCTTC.

This clone was detected once. The rearrangement uses TRBV7-2 and TRBJ2-1; D is unresolved. Deletions cut 0 bases from V and 0 bases from J, with 6 bases between. There are 15 residues in the CDR3. Germline V gene lookup returns CDR1 SGHTA and CDR2 FQGNSA. CDR3 sequence reads: CASSLARSSYNEQFF. CDR3 DNA sequence: TGTGCCAGCAGCTTAGCGAGGAGCTCCTACAATGAGCAGTTCTTC.

The chain employs TRBV30 and TRBJ1-1; 8 nucleotides align to TRBD1. Germline-derived CDR1 and CDR2 are GTSNPN and SVGIG (reference sequence). The ends lost 1 base at V and 2 bases at J; junction bases unmatched: 6. The CDR3 loop spans 15 amino acids. The CDR3 spells CAWSANRGRNTEAFF. CDR3 bases: TGTGCCTGGAGTGCTAACAGGGGGAGAAACACTGAAGCTTTCTTT.

The chain has TRBV5-4 and TRBJ2-6; no definite D call. Germline loops: CDR1 SGHNT, CDR2 YYREEE (reference sequence). V shed 5 bases and J shed 0 bases, with 9 bases lying between them. The CDR3 runs 15 residues. The CDR3 reads CASRDTASGANVLTF. CDR3 sequence (DNA): TGTGCCAGCAGAGATACAGCCTCTGGGGCCAACGTCCTGACTTTC.

V and J are TRBV4-2 and TRBJ2-7, with a possible D match to TRBD1 (6 bases). The CDR3 is 14 amino acids. Trimming shortened V by 1 base and J by 5 bases, and 12 bases separated the two germline ends. CDR1 is LGHNA, CDR2 YNFKEQ, per germline. The DNA of the CDR3 is TGTGCCAGCAGCCAAGTGCAGGGGAGCGACGAGCAGTACTTC. It codes for CASSQVQGSDEQYF.

The J gene is TRBJ1-2, the V gene TRBV2, with D maybe TRBD1 (6 bases). V shed 4 bases and J shed 6 bases, with 12 bases lying between them. Germline V lookup: CDR1 SNHLY, CDR2 FYNNEI. CDR3 length equals 13 residues. CDR3: CASSGDQGNGYTF. The CDR3 nucleotides are TGTGCCAGCAGTGGAGATCAGGGGAATGGCTACACCTTC.